What follows are 21 T cell receptor beta chains derived from one specimen sequenced in a study of shared clonotypes between healthy human individuals. TCRdb's copy holds only in-frame clones and misses some; the assay was immunoSEQ multiplex PCR. The sample lists about 2.1 million clones, about 92% occurring once. Naive CD8 cells, CD45RO-negative and positively selected for CCR7, excluded terminally differentiated effector memory CD45RA+ cells. The specimen sequenced was naive CD8+ T cells from PBMCs. These receptors all come from a man between 18 and 35 years old in good health. Some clones in this sample may be carry-over from other donors' samples.

This clone is a singleton in its sample. The chain combines TRBV28 with TRBJ2-1, with 9 nucleotides matching TRBD1. Germline CDR1 and CDR2: MDHEN and SYDVKM. V shed 3 bases and J 6 bases; nucleotides not matched to a gene: 3. This CDR3 region has 14 residues. The CDR3, as DNA: TGTGCCAGCAGTTTCGAGACAGGGGGCAATGAGCAGTTCTTC. Encoded protein: CASSFETGGNEQFF.

The chain carries TRBV19 and TRBJ1-2; possibly TRBD1 for D (5 bases). Germline V lookup: CDR1 LNHDA, CDR2 SQIVND (reference sequence). The CDR3 contains 13 residues. V was clipped by 5 bases and J by 5 bases, with 12 bases between them. The CDR3 spells CASSPTDPYGYTF. DNA of the CDR3: TGTGCCAGTAGTCCGACAGACCCGTATGGCTACACCTTC.

The genes are TRBV7-9 and TRBJ2-1; D gene ambiguous. The CDR3 runs 14 residues. The ends were cut back, 5 bases at V and 5 bases at J, with 13 bases in the middle. From germline, CDR1 is SEHNR and CDR2 FQNEAQ (reference sequence). The CDR3 DNA is TGTGCCAGCAGCCTAGGACCTTTTGACAATGAGCAGTTCTTC. This codes for CASSLGPFDNEQFF.

The rearrangement joins TRBV6-6 to TRBJ1-2; 8 bases agree with TRBD1. Germline CDR1 MNHNY, CDR2 SVGAGI (reference sequence). V trimming: 0 bases; J trimming: 2 bases; junction bases outside the gene matches: 2. CDR3 length: 15 residues. The DNA of the CDR3 is TGTGCCAGCAGTTACTCGAGACAGGGGAACTATGGCTACACCTTC. Translation: CASSYSRQGNYGYTF.

Comments on this clone: This CDR3 is also generated by other DNA sequences in the sample. The genes are TRBV11-2 and TRBJ2-7; D could derive from TRBD1 or TRBD2 (5 bases each). The CDR3 is 13 amino acids. Trimming took off 1 base at V and 4 bases at J, with 8 bases between the two ends. The germline gives CDR1 SGHAT, CDR2 FQNNGV. The DNA of the CDR3 is TGTGCCAGCAGCTTAGGGGGCGGGTACGAGCAGTACTTC. Translation: CASSLGGGYEQYF.

The V call is TRBV19, the J call TRBJ2-2, with 8 positions matching TRBD2. The CDR3 runs 17 residues. The ends lost 9 bases at V and 2 bases at J; junction bases unmatched: 14. In germline, CDR1 is LNHDA, CDR2 SQIVND (reference sequence). The CDR3 sequence: CASPARRLAGNTGELFF. The DNA of the CDR3 is TGTGCCAGCCCCGCCCGGCGGCTAGCGGGCAACACCGGGGAGCTGTTTTTT. The full variable domain, with the rest looked up from reference TRBV19 and TRBJ2-2, is DGGITQSPKYLFRKEGQNVTLSCEQNLNHDAMYWYRQDPGQGLRLIYYSQIVNDFQKGDIAEGYSVSREKKESFPLTVTSAQKNPTAFYLCASPARRLAGNTGELFFGEGSRLTVL.

Note on this clone: The identical CDR3 is also encoded by other nucleotide sequences in the sample. The rearrangement uses TRBV27 and TRBJ2-7; a possible D gene is TRBD1 (5 bases). This CDR3 spans 14 amino acids. Per the germline V gene, CDR1 is MNHEY and CDR2 is SMNVEV (reference sequence). The V and J ends lost 0 bases and 4 bases respectively, with 10 bases between them. CDR3 amino acids: CASSLSRGRYEQYF. In nucleotides, the CDR3 is TGTGCCAGCAGTTTATCTAGGGGAAGATACGAGCAGTACTTC.

The gene calls are TRBV28 and TRBJ2-2; no clear D. Between the trimmed V and J ends, which lost 6 bases and 1 base, there was a span of 15 bases. This CDR3 comprises 16 residues. Per the germline V gene, CDR1 is MDHEN and CDR2 is SYDVKM. This CDR3 reads CASSDTSEMNTGELFF. In DNA form, the CDR3 reads TGTGCCAGCAGCGATACGTCAGAGATGAACACCGGGGAGCTGTTTTTT.

This clone has a single count. The chain links TRBV9 to TRBJ2-7; 11 nucleotides match TRBD2. CDR3 length: 15 residues. CDR1 SGDLS and CDR2 YYNGEE come from the germline V gene. Trimming took 0 bases from V and 5 from J; bases not matched to a gene: 4. CDR3 region: CASSVGALAGDEQYF. In nucleotides, the CDR3 is TGTGCCAGCAGCGTAGGGGCACTAGCGGGAGACGAGCAGTACTTC.

Only a few counts were recorded for this clone. The V call is TRBV10-1, the J call TRBJ1-5; unclear D gene. The CDR3 length is 15 residues. Trimming left V 2 bases short and J 1 base short, with 9 bases between. CDR1 is WNHNN, CDR2 SYGVQD, per germline (reference sequence). The CDR3 bases are TGCGCCAGCAGTGAGGGCAGGAGAAGCAATCAGCCCCAGCATTTT. It codes for CASSEGRRSNQPQHF.

The chain links TRBV7-9 to TRBJ1-4, with D tentatively TRBD1 (5 bases). CDR1 and CDR2 from the germline V gene are SEHNR and FQNEAQ (reference sequence). This CDR3 is built from 16 residues. The V end lost 5 bases, the J end lost 0 bases, and 13 bases lay between the germline ends. The CDR3, as DNA: TGTGCCAGCAGCAGCCGCCAGGGTCCAACTAATGAAAAACTGTTTTTT. It specifies CASSSRQGPTNEKLFF.

The chain is built from TRBV4-1 and TRBJ2-5; a possible D gene is TRBD1 (6 bases). The DNA matches TRBJ2-7 better at its end, which makes the J call doubtful. The CDR3 is 15 amino acids. CDR1 is MGHRA, CDR2 YSYEKL, per germline. The CDR3 spells CASSQGDIPYYEQYF. The CDR3 nucleotides read TGCGCCAGCAGCCAAGGGGACATACCGTACTACGAGCAGTACTTC.

The CDR3 loop is CASSMASGRYNEQFF. The CDR3 DNA reads as TGTGCCAGTAGTATGGCTAGCGGGAGATACAATGAGCAGTTCTTC. The rearrangement joins TRBV19 to TRBJ2-1, with 10 bases matching TRBD2. The CDR3 contains 15 residues. The germline V gene has CDR1 LNHDA and CDR2 SQIVND (reference sequence). V shed 3 bases and J 4 bases; nucleotides not matched to a gene: 3.

As regards this clone: The sample carries other DNA sequences with the same CDR3. The gene calls are TRBV19 and TRBJ2-1, with a weak D call TRBD2 (6 bases). Trimming removed 3 bases at V and 0 bases at J, with 9 bases between. The germline V gene encodes CDR1 LNHDA and CDR2 SQIVND (reference sequence). The CDR3 extends over 15 amino acids. DNA of the CDR3: TGTGCCAGTAGTATGGCGGGATACTCCTACAATGAGCAGTTCTTC. Amino acid sequence: CASSMAGYSYNEQFF.

The V call is TRBV7-6, the J call TRBJ1-4, with a weak D call TRBD1 (6 bases). The germline V gene encodes CDR1 SGHVS and CDR2 FNYEAQ. Deletions cut 5 bases from V and 8 bases from J, with 15 bases between. The CDR3 extends over 14 amino acids. In nucleotides, the CDR3 is TGTGCCAGCAGCAGCCGGGAGGGGGGAGAAAAACTGTTTTTT. Translation: CASSSREGGEKLFF.

The chain couples TRBV19 to TRBJ1-5; 7 bases line up with TRBD1. J lost 2 bases, V lost 7 bases, and 17 bases had no gene match. The CDR3 has 18 amino acids. Per the germline V gene, CDR1 is LNHDA and CDR2 is SQIVND (reference sequence). CDR3: CASKFGRGDSWGNQPQHF. The CDR3 DNA is TGTGCCAGTAAATTTGGGAGAGGGGACAGTTGGGGCAATCAGCCCCAGCATTTT.

V usage is TRBV28 and J usage is TRBJ2-1, with a weak D call TRBD2 (6 bases). Trimming pared 5 bases from V and 6 bases from J, leaving 20 bases between. Germline CDR1 reads MDHEN; CDR2 reads SYDVKM. This CDR3 spans 16 amino acids. CDR3 sequence (DNA): TGTGCCAGCAGTACCTCCGGGACTGAACACGCCAATGAGCAGTTCTTC. It translates to CASSTSGTEHANEQFF.

The V call is TRBV4-1, the J call TRBJ2-5; D may be TRBD1 or TRBD2 (5 bases each). V shed 5 bases and J shed 11 bases, with 18 bases lying between them. CDR3 length equals 13 residues. From germline, CDR1 is MGHRA and CDR2 YSYEKL. CDR3 DNA sequence: TGCGCCAGCAGCAAGGGACCCTTACAAGAGCAGTACTTC. This sequence encodes CASSKGPLQEQYF.

V usage is TRBV6-5 and J usage is TRBJ1-1, with D unresolved. V lost 2 bases and J 6 bases, leaving 13 bases between the germline ends. Germline V lookup: CDR1 MNHEY, CDR2 SVGAGI. This CDR3 contains 14 residues. The DNA of the CDR3 is TGTGCCAGCAGTTACGAGGGTCCAACACCTGAAGCTTTCTTT. Amino acids: CASSYEGPTPEAFF.

This clone was seen once. Other DNA sequences in this specimen translate into the identical CDR3. This sequence joins TRBV27 and TRBJ2-7; no reliable D call. CDR3 length: 14 residues. The V end lost 0 bases, the J end lost 1 base, and 7 bases lay between the germline ends. Germline V gives CDR1 MNHEY, CDR2 SMNVEV (reference sequence). The CDR3 nucleotides read TGTGCCAGCAGTTTATCGGGCCCTTCCTACGAGCAGTACTTC. Its translation: CASSLSGPSYEQYF.

The genes are TRBV14 and TRBJ2-7; 7 bases line up with TRBD2. Germline V CDR1 and CDR2: SGHDN, FVKESK. V lost 3 bases, J lost 4 bases, and 18 bases stayed unmatched. The CDR3 is 18 residues long. CDR3 DNA sequence: TGTGCCAGCAGCCAGGGGCAACGTAGTGGGAGGGCCGGGTACGAGCAGTACTTC. Residues: CASSQGQRSGRAGYEQYF.